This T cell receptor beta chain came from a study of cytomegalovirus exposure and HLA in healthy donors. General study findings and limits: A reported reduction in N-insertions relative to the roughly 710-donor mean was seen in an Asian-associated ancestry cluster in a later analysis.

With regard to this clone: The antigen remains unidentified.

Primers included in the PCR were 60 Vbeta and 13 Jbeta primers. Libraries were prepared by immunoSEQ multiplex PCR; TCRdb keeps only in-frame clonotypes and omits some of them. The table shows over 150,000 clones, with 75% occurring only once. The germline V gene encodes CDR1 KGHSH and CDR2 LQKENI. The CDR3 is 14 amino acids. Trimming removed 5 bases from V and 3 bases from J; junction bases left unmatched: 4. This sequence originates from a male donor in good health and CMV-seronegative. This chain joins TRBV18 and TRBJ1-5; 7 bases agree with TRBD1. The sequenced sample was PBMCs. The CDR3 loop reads CASSGQELNQPQHF. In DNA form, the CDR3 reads TGTGCCAGCTCAGGACAGGAGCTCAATCAGCCCCAGCATTTT.